A selection of T cell receptor beta chains follows, all from one sample in a study of T cells in Graves' hyperthyroidism and ophthalmopathy. TCRdb re-derived calls from the multiplex PCR reads in MiXCR, one entry per CDR3 protein. The sample lists 650,000 to 850,000 distinct CDR3 sequences, around 19% occurring once. Specimen: blood. These receptors came from a woman aged 45-65 years with Graves' hyperthyroidism that later progressed to Graves' ophthalmopathy. Each CDR3 is given with its conserved first and last residue. The D gene is left open where the match is weak. Clone size is shown for a subset of rows, as once, few, many or a class of expanded clone.

size	D	V	J	DNA	CDR3
-	-	TRBV18	TRBJ1-2	TGTGCCAGCTCACTAACGGTCGACTATGGCTACACCTTC	CASSLTVDYGYTF
many	-	TRBV5-5	TRBJ1-1	TGTGCCAGCAGCTCCGGGGGTTTTGAAGCTTTCTTT	CASSSGGFEAFF
many	-	TRBV3-1	TRBJ1-4	TGTGCCAGCAGCCGGGGATATAATGAAAAACTGTTTTTT	CASSRGYNEKLFF
few	-	TRBV5-4	TRBJ2-7	TGTGCCAGCAGCCCCCGCTCTAATATCGAGCAGTACTTC	CASSPRSNIEQYF
many	-	TRBV20-1	TRBJ1-3	TGCAGTGCGCCATGGGGGGGCATCTCTGGAAACACCATATATTTT	CSAPWGGISGNTIYF
many	TRBD2	TRBV7-2	TRBJ2-5	TGTGCCAGCAGCTCCCTGGGGGGGGGACAAGAGACCCAGTACTTC	CASSSLGGGQETQYF
-	-	TRBV5-1	TRBJ1-3	TGCGCCAGCAGCTTCGACACCGGAATCCCTGGAAACACCATATATTTT	CASSFDTGIPGNTIYF
many	TRBD2	TRBV27	TRBJ2-5	TGTGCCAGCAGTTCAGGTGCTAGCGGCCAAGAGACCCAGTACTTC	CASSSGASGQETQYF
few	-	TRBV9	TRBJ1-5	TGTGCCAGCAGCGTAGCTGGGGAACAGCCCCAGCATTTT	CASSVAGEQPQHF
many	-	TRBV7-8	TRBJ1-1	TGTGCCAGCAGCTTAGCGACGGCAGGGTGGAGGAACACTGAAGCTTTCTTT	CASSLATAGWRNTEAFF
many	-	TRBV9	TRBJ1-1	TGTGCCAGCAGCGTCGGACATTCTTCGATGCCCACTGAAGCTTTCTTT	CASSVGHSSMPTEAFF
-	-	TRBV9	TRBJ1-2	TGTGCCAGCAGCGTAGGCCCCAACTATGGCTACACCTTC	CASSVGPNYGYTF
-	TRBD2	TRBV10-3	TRBJ2-1	TGTGCCATCAGTACTAGCGGGGGGGTAAACAATGAGCAGTTCTTC	CAISTSGGVNNEQFF
-	TRBD2	TRBV29-1	TRBJ2-1	TGCAGCGTTGAAGATCGACTAGCGGGCTCGTACAATGAGCAGTTCTTC	CSVEDRLAGSYNEQFF
-	-	TRBV5-1	TRBJ2-2	TGCGCCAGCAGCCCCCGACAGGTCCGCACCGGGGAGCTGTTTTTT	CASSPRQVRTGELFF
-	TRBD1	TRBV4-1	TRBJ2-7	TGCGCCAGCAGTGATCCGGGACAGATGACCTACGAGCAGTACTTC	CASSDPGQMTYEQYF